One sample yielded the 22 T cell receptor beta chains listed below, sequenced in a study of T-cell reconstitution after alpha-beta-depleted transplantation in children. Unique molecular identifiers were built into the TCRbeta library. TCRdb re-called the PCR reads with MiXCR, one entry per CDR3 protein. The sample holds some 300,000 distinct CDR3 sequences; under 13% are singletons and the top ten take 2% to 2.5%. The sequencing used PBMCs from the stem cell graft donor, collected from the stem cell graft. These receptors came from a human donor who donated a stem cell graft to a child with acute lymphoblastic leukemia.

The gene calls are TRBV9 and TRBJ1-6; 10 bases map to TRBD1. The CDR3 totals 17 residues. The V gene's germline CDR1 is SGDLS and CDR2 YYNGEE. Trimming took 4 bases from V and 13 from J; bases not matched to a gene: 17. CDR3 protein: CASSLGGPGQGIWPLHF. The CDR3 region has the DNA TGTGCCAGCAGCTTGGGGGGTCCGGGACAGGGGATTTGGCCCCTCCACTTT.

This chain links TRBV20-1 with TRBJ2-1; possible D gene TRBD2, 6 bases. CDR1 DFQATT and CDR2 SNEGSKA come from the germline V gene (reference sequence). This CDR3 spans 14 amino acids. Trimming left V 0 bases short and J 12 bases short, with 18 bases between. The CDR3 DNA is TGCAGTGCTAGAGATTTTTTAGCGGCGTCGAGGCAGTTCTTC. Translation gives CSARDFLAASRQFF.

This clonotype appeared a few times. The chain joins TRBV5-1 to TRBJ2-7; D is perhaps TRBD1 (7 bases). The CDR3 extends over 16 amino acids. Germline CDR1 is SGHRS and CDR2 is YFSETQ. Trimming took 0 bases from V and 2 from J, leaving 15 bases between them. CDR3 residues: CASSLGGTAFPYEQYF. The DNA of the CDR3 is TGCGCCAGCAGCTTGGGCGGGACAGCCTTCCCCTACGAGCAGTACTTC.

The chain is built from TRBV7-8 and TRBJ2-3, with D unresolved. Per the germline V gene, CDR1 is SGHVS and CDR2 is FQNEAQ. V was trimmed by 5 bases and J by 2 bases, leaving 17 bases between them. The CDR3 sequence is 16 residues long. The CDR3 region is CASSQRQFLDTDTQYF. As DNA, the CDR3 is TGTGCCAGCAGCCAACGCCAGTTCCTTGACACAGATACGCAGTATTTT.

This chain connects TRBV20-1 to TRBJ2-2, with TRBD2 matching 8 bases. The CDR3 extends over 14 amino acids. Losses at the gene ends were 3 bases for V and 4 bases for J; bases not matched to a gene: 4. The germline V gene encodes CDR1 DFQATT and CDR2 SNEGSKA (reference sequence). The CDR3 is CSASIAGSTGELFF. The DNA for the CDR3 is TGCAGTGCTAGTATAGCGGGAAGCACCGGGGAGCTGTTTTTT.

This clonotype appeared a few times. The CDR3 nucleotides are TGTGCCACCAGTGGATCCCGTGGCCGTAGGTACAATGAGCAGTTCTTC. This codes for CATSGSRGRRYNEQFF. The V gene is TRBV24-1, the J gene TRBJ2-1; unclear D gene. CDR1 is KGHDR, CDR2 SFDVKD, per germline. The CDR3 is 16 residues long. The V end was cut by 5 bases, the J end by 4 bases, with 17 bases between.

The CDR3 DNA follows: TGTGCCTCCAGCAACTCCGGGACTAGCTCCTACGAGCAGTACTTC. As protein: CASSNSGTSSYEQYF. The chain recombines TRBV3-1 with TRBJ2-7, with 8 bases that match TRBD2. This CDR3 contains 15 residues. The germline V gene has CDR1 LGHDT and CDR2 YNNKEL (reference sequence). Trimming took 11 bases from V and 0 from J; bases not matched to a gene: 12.

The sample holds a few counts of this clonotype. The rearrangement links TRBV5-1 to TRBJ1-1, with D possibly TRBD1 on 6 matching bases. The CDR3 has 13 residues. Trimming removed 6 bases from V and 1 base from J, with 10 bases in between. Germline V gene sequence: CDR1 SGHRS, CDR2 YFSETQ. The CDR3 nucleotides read TGCGCCAGCACCGTACAGGGGAACACTGAAGCTTTCTTT. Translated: CASTVQGNTEAFF.

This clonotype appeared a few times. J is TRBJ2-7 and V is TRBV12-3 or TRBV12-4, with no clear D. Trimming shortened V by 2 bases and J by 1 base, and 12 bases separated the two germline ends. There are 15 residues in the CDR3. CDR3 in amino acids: CASSLIGTGSYEQYF. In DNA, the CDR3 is TGTGCCAGCAGTTTAATCGGAACGGGTTCCTACGAGCAGTACTTC.

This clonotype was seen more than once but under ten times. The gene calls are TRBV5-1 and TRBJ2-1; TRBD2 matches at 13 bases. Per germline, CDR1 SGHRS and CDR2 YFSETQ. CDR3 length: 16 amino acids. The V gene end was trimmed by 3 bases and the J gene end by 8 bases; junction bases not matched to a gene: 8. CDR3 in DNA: TGCGCCAGCAGCTCGGCTGGACTAGCGGGAGTCGATGAGCAGTTCTTC. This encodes CASSSAGLAGVDEQFF.

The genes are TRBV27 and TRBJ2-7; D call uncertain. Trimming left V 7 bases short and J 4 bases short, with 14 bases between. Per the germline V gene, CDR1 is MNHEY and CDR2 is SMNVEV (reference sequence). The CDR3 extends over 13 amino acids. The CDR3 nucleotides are TGTGCCAGCACGGGCCTCCCCGGGTACGAGCAGTACTTC. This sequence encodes CASTGLPGYEQYF.

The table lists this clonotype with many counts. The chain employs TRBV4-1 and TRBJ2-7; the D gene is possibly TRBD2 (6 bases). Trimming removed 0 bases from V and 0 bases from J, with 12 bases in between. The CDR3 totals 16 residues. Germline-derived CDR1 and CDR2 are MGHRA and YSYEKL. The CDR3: CASSQDWPGSSYEQYF. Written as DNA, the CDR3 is TGCGCCAGCAGCCAAGATTGGCCCGGGAGCTCCTACGAGCAGTACTTC.

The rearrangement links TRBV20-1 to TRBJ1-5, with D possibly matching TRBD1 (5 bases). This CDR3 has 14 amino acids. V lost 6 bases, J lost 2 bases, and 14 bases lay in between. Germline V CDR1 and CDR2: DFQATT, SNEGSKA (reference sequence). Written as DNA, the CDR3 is TGCAGTGCGCTACTCCGGGACGGCAATCAGCCCCAGCATTTT. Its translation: CSALLRDGNQPQHF.

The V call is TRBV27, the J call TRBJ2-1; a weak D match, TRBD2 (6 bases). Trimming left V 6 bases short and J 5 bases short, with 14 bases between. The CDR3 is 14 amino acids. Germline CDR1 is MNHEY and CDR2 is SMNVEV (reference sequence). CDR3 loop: CASSWGGTNNEQFF. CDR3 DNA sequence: TGTGCCAGCAGCTGGGGCGGGACGAACAATGAGCAGTTCTTC.

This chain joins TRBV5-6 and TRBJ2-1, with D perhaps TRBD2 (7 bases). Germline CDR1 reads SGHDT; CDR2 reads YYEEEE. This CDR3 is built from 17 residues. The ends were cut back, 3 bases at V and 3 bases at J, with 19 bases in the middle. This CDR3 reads CASSSAQGSGGYNEQFF. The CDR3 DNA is TGTGCCAGCAGCTCCGCACAGGGTTCGGGGGGCTACAATGAGCAGTTCTTC.

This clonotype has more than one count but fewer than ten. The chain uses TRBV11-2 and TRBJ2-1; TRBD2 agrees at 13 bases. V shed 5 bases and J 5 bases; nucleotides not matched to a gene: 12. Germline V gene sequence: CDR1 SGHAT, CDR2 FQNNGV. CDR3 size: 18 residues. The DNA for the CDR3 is TGTGCCAGCAGCACCAGCCCACTAGCGGGAGGGTCCCACAATGAGCAGTTCTTC. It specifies CASSTSPLAGGSHNEQFF.

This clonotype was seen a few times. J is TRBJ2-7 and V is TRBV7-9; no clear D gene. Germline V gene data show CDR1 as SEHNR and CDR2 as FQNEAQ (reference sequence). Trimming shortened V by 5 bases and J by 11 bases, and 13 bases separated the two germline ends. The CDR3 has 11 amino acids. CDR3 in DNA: TGTGCCAGCAGCCCCCGGACGGATGAGTACTTC. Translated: CASSPRTDEYF.

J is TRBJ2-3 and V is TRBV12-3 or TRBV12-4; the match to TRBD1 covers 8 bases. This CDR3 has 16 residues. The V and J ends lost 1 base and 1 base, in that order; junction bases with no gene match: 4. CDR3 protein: CASSLGTGRGTDTQYF. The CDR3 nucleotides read TGTGCCAGCAGTTTAGGGACAGGGCGGGGCACAGATACGCAGTATTTT.

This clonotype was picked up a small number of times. The CDR3 reads CASSYYRGNQPQHF. The CDR3 nucleotides read TGTGCCAGCAGTTACTATCGGGGCAATCAGCCCCAGCATTTT. This chain connects TRBV6-5 to TRBJ1-5; D ambiguous. Germline V CDR1 and CDR2: MNHEY, SVGAGI. The CDR3 spans 14 residues. Trimming stripped 1 base from V and 2 bases from J, with 6 bases between.

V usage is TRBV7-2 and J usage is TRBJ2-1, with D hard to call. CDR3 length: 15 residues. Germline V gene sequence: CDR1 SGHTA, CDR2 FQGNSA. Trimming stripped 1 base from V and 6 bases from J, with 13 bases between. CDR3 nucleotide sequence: TGTGCCAGCAGCTTAGACGGATTCACGGGCAATGAGCAGTTCTTC. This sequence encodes CASSLDGFTGNEQFF.

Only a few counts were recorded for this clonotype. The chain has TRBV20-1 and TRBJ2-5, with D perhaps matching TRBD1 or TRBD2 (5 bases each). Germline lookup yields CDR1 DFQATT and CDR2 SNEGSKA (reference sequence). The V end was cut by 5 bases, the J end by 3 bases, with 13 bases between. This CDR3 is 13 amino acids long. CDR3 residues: CSAVGPTEETQYF. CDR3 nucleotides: TGCAGTGCTGTGGGACCAACTGAAGAGACCCAGTACTTC.

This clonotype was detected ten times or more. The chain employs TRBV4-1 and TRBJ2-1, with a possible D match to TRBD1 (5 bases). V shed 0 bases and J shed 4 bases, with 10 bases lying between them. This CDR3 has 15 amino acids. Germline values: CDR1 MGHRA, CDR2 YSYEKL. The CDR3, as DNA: TGCGCCAGCAGCCAAGATAAAGGGGTTTACAATGAGCAGTTCTTC. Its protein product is CASSQDKGVYNEQFF.